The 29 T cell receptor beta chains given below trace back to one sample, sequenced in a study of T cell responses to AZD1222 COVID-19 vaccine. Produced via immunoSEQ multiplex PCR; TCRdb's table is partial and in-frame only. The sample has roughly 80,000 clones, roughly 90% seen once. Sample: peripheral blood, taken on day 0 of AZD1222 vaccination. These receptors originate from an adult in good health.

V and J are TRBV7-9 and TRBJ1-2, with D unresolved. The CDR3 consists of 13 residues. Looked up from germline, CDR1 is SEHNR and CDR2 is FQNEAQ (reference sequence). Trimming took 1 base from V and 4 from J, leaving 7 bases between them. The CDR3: CASSLDGGYGYTF. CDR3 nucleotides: TGTGCCAGCAGCTTAGACGGTGGCTATGGCTACACCTTC.

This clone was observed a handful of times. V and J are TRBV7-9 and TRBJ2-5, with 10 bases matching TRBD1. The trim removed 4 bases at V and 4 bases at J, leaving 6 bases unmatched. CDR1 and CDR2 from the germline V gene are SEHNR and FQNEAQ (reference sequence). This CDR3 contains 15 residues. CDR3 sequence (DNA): TGTGCCAGCAGCTGGGACAGGGGTGGAGGAGAGACCCAGTACTTC. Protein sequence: CASSWDRGGGETQYF. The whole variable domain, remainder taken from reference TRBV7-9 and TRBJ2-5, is DTGVSQNPRHKITKRGQNVTFRCDPISEHNRLYWYRQTLGQGPEFLTYFQNEAQLEKSRLLSDRFSAERPKGSFSTLEIQRTEQGDSAMYLCASSWDRGGGETQYFGPGTRLLVL.

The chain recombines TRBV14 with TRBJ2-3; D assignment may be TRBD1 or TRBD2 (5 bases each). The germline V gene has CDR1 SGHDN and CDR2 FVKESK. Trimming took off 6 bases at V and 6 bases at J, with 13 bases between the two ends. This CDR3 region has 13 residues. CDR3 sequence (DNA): TGTGCCAGCAGACCACGGGGCCAGGATACGCAGTATTTT. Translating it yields CASRPRGQDTQYF.

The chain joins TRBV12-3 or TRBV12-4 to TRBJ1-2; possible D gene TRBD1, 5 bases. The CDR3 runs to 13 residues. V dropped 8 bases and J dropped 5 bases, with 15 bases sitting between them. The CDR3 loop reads CASSSLPGYGYTF. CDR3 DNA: TGTGCCAGCTCATCACTTCCAGGGTATGGCTACACCTTC.

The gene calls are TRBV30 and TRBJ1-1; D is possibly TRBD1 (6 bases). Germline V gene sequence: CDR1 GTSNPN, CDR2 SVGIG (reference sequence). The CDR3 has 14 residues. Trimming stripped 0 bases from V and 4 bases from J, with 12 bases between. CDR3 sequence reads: CAWSVGGGSTEAFF. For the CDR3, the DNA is TGTGCCTGGAGTGTAGGAGGGGGGAGCACTGAAGCTTTCTTT.

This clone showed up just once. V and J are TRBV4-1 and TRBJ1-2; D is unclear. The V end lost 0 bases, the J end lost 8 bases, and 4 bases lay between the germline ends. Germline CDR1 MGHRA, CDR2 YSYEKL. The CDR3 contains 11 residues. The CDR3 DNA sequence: TGCGCCAGCAGCCAAGATATAGGCTACACCTTC. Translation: CASSQDIGYTF.

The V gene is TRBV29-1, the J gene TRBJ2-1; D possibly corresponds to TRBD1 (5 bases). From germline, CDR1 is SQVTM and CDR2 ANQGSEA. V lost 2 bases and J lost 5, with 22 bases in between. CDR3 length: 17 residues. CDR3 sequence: CSVERALGAAFNNEQFF. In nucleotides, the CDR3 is TGCAGCGTTGAAAGGGCCCTTGGGGCGGCCTTTAACAATGAGCAGTTCTTC.

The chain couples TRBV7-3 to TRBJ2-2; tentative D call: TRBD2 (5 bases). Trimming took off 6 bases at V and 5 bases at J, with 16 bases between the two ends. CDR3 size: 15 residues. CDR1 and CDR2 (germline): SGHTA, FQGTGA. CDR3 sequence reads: CASSRDVSGTGELFF. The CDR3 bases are TGTGCCAGCAGTCGAGACGTATCGGGGACCGGGGAGCTGTTTTTT.

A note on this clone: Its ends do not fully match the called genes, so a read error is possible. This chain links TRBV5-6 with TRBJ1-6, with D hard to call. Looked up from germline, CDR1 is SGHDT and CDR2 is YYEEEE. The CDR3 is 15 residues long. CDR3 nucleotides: TGTGCCAGCAGCTTGATCAGATCATCGGATTCCCCCCTCCACTTT. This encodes CASSLIRSSDSPLHF.

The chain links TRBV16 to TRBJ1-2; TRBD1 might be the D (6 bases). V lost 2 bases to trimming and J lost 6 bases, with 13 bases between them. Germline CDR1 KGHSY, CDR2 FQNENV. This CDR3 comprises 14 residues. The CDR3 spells CASSQGQPANGYTF. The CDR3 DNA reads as TGTGCCAGCAGCCAAGGACAGCCCGCTAATGGCTACACCTTC.

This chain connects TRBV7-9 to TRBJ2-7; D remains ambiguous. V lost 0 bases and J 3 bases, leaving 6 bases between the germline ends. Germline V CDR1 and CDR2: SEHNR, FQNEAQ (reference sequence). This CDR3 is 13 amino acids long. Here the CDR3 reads CASSLAHHYEQYF. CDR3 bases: TGTGCCAGCAGCTTAGCCCATCACTACGAGCAGTACTTC.

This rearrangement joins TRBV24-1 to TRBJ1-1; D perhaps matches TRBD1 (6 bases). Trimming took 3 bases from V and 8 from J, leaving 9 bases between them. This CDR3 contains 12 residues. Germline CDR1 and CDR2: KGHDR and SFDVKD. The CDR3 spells CATSDIGTEAFF. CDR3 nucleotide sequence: TGTGCCACCAGTGATATCGGGACAGAAGCTTTCTTT.

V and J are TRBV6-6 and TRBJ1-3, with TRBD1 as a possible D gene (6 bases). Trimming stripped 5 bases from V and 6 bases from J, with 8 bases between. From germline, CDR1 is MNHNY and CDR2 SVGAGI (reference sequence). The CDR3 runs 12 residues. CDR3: CASSAGENTIYF. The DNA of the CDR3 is TGTGCCAGCAGTGCAGGGGAAAACACCATATATTTT.

The CDR3, as DNA: TGCGCCAGCAGCTTCACCGGGTCTAATTCACCCCTCCACTTT. Translated: CASSFTGSNSPLHF. The chain is built from TRBV5-1 and TRBJ1-6; D not resolved. Between the trimmed V and J ends, which lost 2 bases and 6 bases, there was a span of 9 bases. CDR1 and CDR2 from the germline V gene are SGHRS and YFSETQ. This CDR3 has 14 residues.

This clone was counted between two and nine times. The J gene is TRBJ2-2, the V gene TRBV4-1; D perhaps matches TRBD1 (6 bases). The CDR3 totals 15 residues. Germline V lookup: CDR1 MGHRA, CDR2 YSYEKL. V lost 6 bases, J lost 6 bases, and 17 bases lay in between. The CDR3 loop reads CASRPREGQPGELFF. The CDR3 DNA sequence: TGCGCCAGCAGACCCAGAGAAGGACAGCCCGGGGAGCTGTTTTTT.

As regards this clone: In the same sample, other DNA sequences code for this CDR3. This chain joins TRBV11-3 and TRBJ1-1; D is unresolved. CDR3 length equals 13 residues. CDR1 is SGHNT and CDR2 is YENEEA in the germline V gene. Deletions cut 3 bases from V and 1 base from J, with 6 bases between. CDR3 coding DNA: TGTGCCAGCAGCTTGGAAAGGAACACTGAAGCTTTCTTT. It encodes CASSLERNTEAFF.

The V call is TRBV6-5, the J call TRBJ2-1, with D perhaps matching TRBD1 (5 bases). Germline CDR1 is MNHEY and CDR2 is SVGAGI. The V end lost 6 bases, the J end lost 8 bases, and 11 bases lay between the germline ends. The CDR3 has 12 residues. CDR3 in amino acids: CASSPQGDEQFF. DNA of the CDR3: TGTGCCAGCAGCCCCCAAGGGGATGAGCAGTTCTTC.

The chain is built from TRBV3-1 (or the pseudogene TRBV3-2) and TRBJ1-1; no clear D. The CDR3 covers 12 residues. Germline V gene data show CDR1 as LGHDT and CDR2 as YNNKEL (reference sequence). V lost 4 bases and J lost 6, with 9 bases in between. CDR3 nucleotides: TGTGCCAGCAGCCGTCGAAGCGCTGAAGCTTTCTTT. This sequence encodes CASSRRSAEAFF.

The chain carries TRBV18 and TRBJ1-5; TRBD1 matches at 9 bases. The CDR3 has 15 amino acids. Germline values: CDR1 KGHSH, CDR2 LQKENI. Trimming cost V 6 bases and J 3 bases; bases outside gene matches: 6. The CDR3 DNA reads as TGTGCCAGCTCGCTCGGGACAGGGCACAATCAGCCCCAGCATTTT. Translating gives CASSLGTGHNQPQHF.

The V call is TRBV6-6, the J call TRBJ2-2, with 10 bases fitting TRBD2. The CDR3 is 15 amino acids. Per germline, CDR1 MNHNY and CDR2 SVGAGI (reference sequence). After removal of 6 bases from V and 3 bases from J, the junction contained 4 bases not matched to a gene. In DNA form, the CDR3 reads TGTGCCAGCAGCCCGGGACTAGCGCACACCGGGGAGCTGTTTTTT. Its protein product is CASSPGLAHTGELFF.

CDR3 amino acids: CASRYPTGTSNTEAFF. In nucleotides, the CDR3 is TGTGCCAGCAGATACCCAACCGGGACATCGAACACTGAAGCTTTCTTT. The rearrangement joins TRBV27 to TRBJ1-1, with a possible D match to TRBD1 (6 bases). V gave up 6 bases and J gave up 1 base, with 18 bases separating them. Per germline, CDR1 MNHEY and CDR2 SMNVEV (reference sequence). The length of the CDR3 is 16 residues.

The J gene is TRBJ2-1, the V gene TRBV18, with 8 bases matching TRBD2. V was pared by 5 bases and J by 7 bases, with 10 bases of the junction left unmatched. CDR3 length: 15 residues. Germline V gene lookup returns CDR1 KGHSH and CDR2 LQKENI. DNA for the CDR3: TGTGCCAGCTCAATTGTAGCGGGGCGAGGGAATGAGCAGTTCTTC. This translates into CASSIVAGRGNEQFF.

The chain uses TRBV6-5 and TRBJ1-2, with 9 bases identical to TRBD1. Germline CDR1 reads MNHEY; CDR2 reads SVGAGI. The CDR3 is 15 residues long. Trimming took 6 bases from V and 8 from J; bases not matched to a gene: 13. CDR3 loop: CASRITGGVVEGYTF. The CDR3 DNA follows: TGTGCCAGCAGAATTACAGGGGGCGTAGTGGAAGGCTACACCTTC.

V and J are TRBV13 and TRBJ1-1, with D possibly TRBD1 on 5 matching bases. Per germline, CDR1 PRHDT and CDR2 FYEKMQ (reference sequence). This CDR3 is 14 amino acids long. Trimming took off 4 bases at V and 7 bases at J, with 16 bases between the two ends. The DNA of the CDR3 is TGTGCCAGCAGCTACTCAGGGAGAAGTGGTGAAGCTTTCTTT. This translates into CASSYSGRSGEAFF.

The CDR3 protein is CASSLWLAGGPGGELFF. The CDR3, as DNA: TGTGCCAGCAGTTTATGGCTAGCGGGAGGGCCTGGCGGGGAGCTGTTTTTT. The chain couples TRBV27 to TRBJ2-2, with 12 bases that match TRBD2. Trimming took 1 base from V and 7 from J; bases not matched to a gene: 7. The CDR3 consists of 17 residues. Germline V gene lookup returns CDR1 MNHEY and CDR2 SMNVEV (reference sequence).

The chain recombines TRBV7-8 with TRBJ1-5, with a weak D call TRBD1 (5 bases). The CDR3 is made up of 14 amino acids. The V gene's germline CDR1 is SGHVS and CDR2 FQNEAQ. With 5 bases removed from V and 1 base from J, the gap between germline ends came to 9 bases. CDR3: CASSLPGSNQPQHF. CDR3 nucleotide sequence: TGTGCCAGCAGCCTGCCAGGGAGCAATCAGCCCCAGCATTTT.

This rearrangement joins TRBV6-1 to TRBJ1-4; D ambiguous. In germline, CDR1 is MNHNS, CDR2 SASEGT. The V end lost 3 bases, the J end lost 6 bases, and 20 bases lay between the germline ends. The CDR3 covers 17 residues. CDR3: CASSDRQNSAFDEKLFF. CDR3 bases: TGTGCCAGCAGTGACAGGCAGAATTCTGCTTTTGATGAAAAACTGTTTTTT.

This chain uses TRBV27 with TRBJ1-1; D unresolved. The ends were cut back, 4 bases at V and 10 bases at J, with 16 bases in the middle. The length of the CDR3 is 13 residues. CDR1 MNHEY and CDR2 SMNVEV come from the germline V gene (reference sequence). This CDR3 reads CASSSIREVVAFF. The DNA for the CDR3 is TGTGCCAGCAGTTCAATTCGGGAGGTTGTAGCTTTCTTT.

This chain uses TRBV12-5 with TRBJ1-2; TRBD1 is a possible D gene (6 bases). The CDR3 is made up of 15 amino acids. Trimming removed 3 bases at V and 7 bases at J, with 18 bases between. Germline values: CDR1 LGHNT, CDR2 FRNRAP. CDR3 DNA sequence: TGTGCTAGTGGTTTACGTATACAGGGTCTTGGTGGCTACACCTTC. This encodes CASGLRIQGLGGYTF.